This is a list of T cell receptor beta chains from one sample in a study of ipilimumab plus nivolumab after autologous stem cell transplantation. TCRdb keeps only in-frame clones here, not all; method: immunoSEQ multiplex PCR. The table includes 43,000 or so clones, nearly 90% detected once. The sample consisted of PBMCs, taken in a trial of ipilimumab plus nivolumab as post-transplant consolidation. Receptor source: a male donor with multiple myeloma. CDR3s include the opening cysteine and the closing phenylalanine or tryptophan. D genes are given only for firm matches. The size entry is marked missing in some rows and otherwise reads once, few, many or a size class.

V: TRBV2; D: TRBD2; size: .; J: TRBJ2-1; CDR3: CASSETRRGRYNEQFF; DNA: TGTGCCAGCAGTGAAACGCGCCGCGGGAGGTACAATGAGCAGTTCTTC
V: TRBV5-6; D: TRBD2; size: .; J: TRBJ2-7; CDR3: CASRQRGDLSYEQYF; DNA: TGTGCCAGCAGACAGCGGGGGGACCTCTCCTACGAGCAGTACTTC
V: TRBV28; D: TRBD2; size: .; J: TRBJ2-5; CDR3: CASSPKAGETQYF; DNA: TGTGCCAGCAGTCCCAAAGCGGGGGAGACCCAGTACTTC
V: TRBV6-1; D: .; size: .; J: TRBJ1-5; CDR3: CASSELTGNQPQHF; DNA: TGTGCCAGCAGTGAGTTAACGGGCAATCAGCCCCAGCATTTT
V: TRBV29-1; D: .; size: .; J: TRBJ1-5; CDR3: CSVAPGLNQPQHF; DNA: TGCAGCGTGGCCCCGGGACTAAATCAGCCCCAGCATTTT
V: TRBV19; D: TRBD1; size: once; J: TRBJ2-6; CDR3: CASSRDRFSVGANVLTF; DNA: TGTGCCAGTAGTAGGGACAGGTTTTCGGTCGGGGCCAACGTCCTGACTTTC
V: TRBV7-2; D: .; size: .; J: TRBJ2-2; CDR3: CASSRRTAGELFF; DNA: TGTGCCAGCAGCCGACGGACCGCCGGGGAGCTGTTTTTT
V: TRBV9; D: TRBD2; size: once; J: TRBJ2-1; CDR3: CASSSRLAGGLDFGQFF; DNA: TGTGCCAGCAGCTCACGACTAGCGGGAGGCCTAGATTTTGGGCAGTTCTTC
V: TRBV5-1; D: .; size: .; J: TRBJ2-6; CDR3: CASSFRGTGANVLTF; DNA: TGCGCCAGCAGCTTTAGGGGCACCGGGGCCAACGTCCTGACTTTC
V: TRBV9; D: .; size: .; J: TRBJ2-3; CDR3: CASSVATGSGPSSTDTQYF; DNA: TGTGCCAGCAGCGTAGCTACGGGGAGCGGACCATCCAGCACAGATACGCAGTATTTT
V: TRBV30; D: .; size: .; J: TRBJ2-3; CDR3: CAWSRGVSTDTQYF; DNA: TGTGCCTGGAGTAGGGGCGTCAGCACAGATACGCAGTATTTT
V: TRBV7-2; D: .; size: .; J: TRBJ1-1; CDR3: CASSSNGAGGAFF; DNA: TGTGCCAGCAGCTCCAATGGGGCCGGGGGAGCTTTCTTT
V: TRBV7-9; D: .; size: .; J: TRBJ1-2; CDR3: CASSFGVLYGYTF; DNA: TGTGCCAGCAGCTTCGGGGTACTCTATGGCTACACCTTC
V: TRBV10-3; D: .; size: .; J: TRBJ2-1; CDR3: CAISESQGPRGNEQFF; DNA: TGTGCCATCAGTGAGTCGCAGGGGCCTCGGGGCAATGAGCAGTTCTTC
V: TRBV7-2; D: .; size: few; J: TRBJ2-7; CDR3: CASSSGTVSSYEQYF; DNA: TGTGCCAGCAGCTCGGGGACGGTTAGCTCCTACGAGCAGTACTTC
V: TRBV28; D: .; size: .; J: TRBJ1-2; CDR3: CASSEGRRGYTF; DNA: TGTGCCAGCAGTGAGGGGCGACGGGGCTACACCTTC
V: TRBV11-2; D: .; size: .; J: TRBJ2-3; CDR3: CASSPPVQGWGTDTQYF; DNA: TGTGCCAGCAGCCCCCCCGTTCAGGGGTGGGGCACAGATACGCAGTATTTT
V: TRBV27; D: .; size: .; J: TRBJ2-5; CDR3: CASSPWGGRETQYF; DNA: TGTGCCAGCAGTCCGTGGGGGGGCCGGGAGACCCAGTACTTC
V: TRBV7-2; D: .; size: .; J: TRBJ2-3; CDR3: CASSLGQAHNTQYF; DNA: TGTGCCAGCAGCTTAGGACAGGCCCACAATACGCAGTATTTT
V: TRBV14; D: .; size: few; J: TRBJ2-2; CDR3: CASSPRTIRTRNTGELFF; DNA: TGTGCCAGCAGCCCCAGAACGATCCGGACAAGGAACACCGGGGAGCTGTTTTTT
V: TRBV7-8; D: .; size: .; J: TRBJ2-7; CDR3: CASSAGLSGNPYEQYF; DNA: TGTGCCAGCAGCGCCGGACTGAGCGGAAACCCCTACGAGCAGTACTTC
V: TRBV6-5; D: TRBD2; size: .; J: TRBJ2-7; CDR3: CASTDWGRGYEQYF; DNA: TGTGCCAGCACTGACTGGGGGAGGGGTTACGAGCAGTACTTC
V: TRBV7-2; D: TRBD2; size: .; J: TRBJ2-3; CDR3: CASSLPASGYTDTQYF; DNA: TGTGCCAGCAGCCTACCGGCTAGCGGATACACAGATACGCAGTATTTT
V: TRBV29-1; D: .; size: .; J: TRBJ2-1; CDR3: CSVATSYNEQFF; DNA: TGCAGCGTGGCGACTAGCTACAATGAGCAGTTCTTC
V: TRBV10-3; D: TRBD2; size: .; J: TRBJ2-7; CDR3: CASTSLATHSYEQYF; DNA: TGTGCCAGCACCTCACTAGCGACTCACTCCTACGAGCAGTACTTC
V: TRBV15; D: .; size: .; J: TRBJ1-2; CDR3: CATSRNSDIANYGYTF; DNA: TGTGCCACCAGCAGAAATTCGGACATAGCTAACTATGGCTACACCTTC
V: TRBV30; D: .; size: .; J: TRBJ1-4; CDR3: CAWRYQTGTRSEKLFF; DNA: TGTGCCTGGAGGTACCAGACCGGGACGAGATCCGAAAAACTGTTTTTT
V: TRBV6-1; D: TRBD1; size: once; J: TRBJ1-4; CDR3: CASREQGALSNEKLFF; DNA: TGTGCCAGCAGGGAACAGGGGGCGTTGTCTAATGAAAAACTGTTTTTT
V: TRBV7-3; D: TRBD1; size: .; J: TRBJ1-1; CDR3: CASSPTAGDRAEAFF; DNA: TGTGCCAGCAGCCCCACCGCCGGGGACAGGGCTGAAGCTTTCTTT
V: TRBV2; D: TRBD1; size: .; J: TRBJ1-5; CDR3: CASSLTGGGQPQHF; DNA: TGTGCCAGCAGTTTGACAGGGGGCGGTCAGCCCCAGCATTTT
V: TRBV27; D: .; size: .; J: TRBJ2-5; CDR3: CASRGGETQYF; DNA: TGTGCCAGCAGGGGTGGGGAGACCCAGTACTTC
V: TRBV7-2; D: .; size: .; J: TRBJ1-2; CDR3: CASSLSGPGGRPYGYTF; DNA: TGTGCCAGCAGCCTTAGCGGCCCGGGCGGCAGGCCTTATGGCTACACCTTC
V: TRBV7-6; D: TRBD1; size: .; J: TRBJ2-7; CDR3: CASSLTGDGEQYF; DNA: TGTGCCAGCAGCTTGACAGGGGACGGCGAGCAGTACTTC
V: TRBV9; D: .; size: .; J: TRBJ1-2; CDR3: CASSVVNYGYTF; DNA: TGTGCCAGCAGCGTAGTAAACTATGGCTACACCTTC
V: TRBV5-4; D: TRBD2; size: .; J: TRBJ2-3; CDR3: CASSLRLAGGRDTQYF; DNA: TGTGCCAGCAGCCTCCGACTAGCGGGGGGCCGAGATACGCAGTATTTT
V: TRBV19; D: .; size: .; J: TRBJ1-4; CDR3: CASSTRVTTNEKLFF; DNA: TGTGCCAGTAGTACCCGAGTTACAACTAATGAAAAACTGTTTTTT
V: TRBV29-1; D: TRBD2; size: .; J: TRBJ2-7; CDR3: CSVGLAGGGEQYF; DNA: TGCAGCGTTGGTCTAGCGGGAGGGGGGGAGCAGTACTTC
V: TRBV7-2; D: .; size: .; J: TRBJ1-2; CDR3: CASSFSEGGEDGYTF; DNA: TGTGCCAGCAGCTTTTCGGAGGGGGGAGAGGATGGCTACACCTTC
V: TRBV14; D: .; size: few; J: TRBJ1-1; CDR3: CASSSAGPEAFF; DNA: TGTGCCAGCAGCTCCGCCGGACCTGAAGCTTTCTTT
V: TRBV7-8; D: .; size: .; J: TRBJ2-7; CDR3: CASSFQRQRNEQYF; DNA: TGTGCCAGCAGCTTCCAAAGACAGAGGAACGAGCAGTACTTC
V: TRBV6-1; D: .; size: .; J: TRBJ1-3; CDR3: CASSEKWGLVGNTIYF; DNA: TGTGCCAGCAGTGAAAAGTGGGGACTCGTAGGAAACACCATATATTTT